This is a list of T cell receptor beta chains from one sample in a study of OX40 agonist ivuxolimab in advanced cancers. The method was immunoSEQ multiplex PCR; TCRdb's version includes in-frame clones alone and lacks a portion of them. The table includes 60,000 to 80,000 clones, 70% to 80% detected once. The sample consisted of CD4+ or CD8+ T cells sorted from blood, taken in a trial of the OX40 agonist ivuxolimab. The receptors here all came from an adult with an advanced solid tumor such as melanoma, head and neck, liver or kidney cancer. CDR3s include the opening cysteine and the closing phenylalanine or tryptophan. D genes are given only for firm matches. Not every row has a clone size; where given, it reads once, few, many or a size class.

size	D	V	J	CDR3	DNA
NA	NA	TRBV9	TRBJ1-2	CASSVSYYGYTF	TGTGCCAGCAGCGTAAGCTACTATGGCTACACCTTC
NA	TRBD1	TRBV25-1	TRBJ2-2	CASSDSPGQGAGELFF	TGTGCCAGCAGTGATAGTCCGGGACAGGGAGCCGGGGAGCTGTTTTTT
NA	NA	TRBV7-2	TRBJ1-5	CASSLVPGPQHF	TGTGCCAGCAGCTTAGTACCGGGGCCCCAGCATTTT
NA	TRBD1	TRBV4-2	TRBJ1-3	CASSQEGQGPGNTIYF	TGTGCCAGCAGCCAGGAAGGACAGGGGCCTGGAAACACCATATATTTT
NA	NA	TRBV5-4	TRBJ1-2	CATSDTFNYGYTF	TGTGCCACCTCCGACACCTTTAACTATGGCTACACCTTC
few	TRBD1	TRBV4-3	TRBJ1-2	CASSQNGQASGGPINYGYTF	TGCGCCAGCAGCCAGAATGGGCAGGCGTCAGGGGGCCCTATTAACTATGGCTACACCTTC
NA	NA	TRBV27	TRBJ2-7	CASSFSRGMVVYEQYF	TGTGCCAGCAGTTTCTCCAGGGGAATGGTTGTCTACGAGCAGTACTTC
NA	NA	TRBV6-5	TRBJ2-6	CASTRGSSGANVLTF	TGTGCCAGTACTAGGGGCAGCTCTGGGGCCAACGTCCTGACTTTC
NA	NA	TRBV7-2	TRBJ2-3	CASSLAREDTQYF	TGTGCCAGCAGCTTAGCAAGGGAAGATACGCAGTATTTT
NA	TRBD2	TRBV9	TRBJ2-3	CASSGLAGGQLDTQYF	TGTGCCAGCAGCGGCTTAGCGGGGGGGCAATTAGATACGCAGTATTTT
NA	NA	TRBV11-1	TRBJ2-2	CASSLLQGSTGELFF	TGTGCCAGCAGCTTATTGCAGGGGAGTACCGGGGAGCTGTTTTTT
NA	TRBD1	TRBV27	TRBJ1-6	CASNSDRVGNSPLHF	TGTGCCAGCAATTCGGACAGGGTGGGAAATTCACCCCTCCACTTT
once	NA	TRBV4-1	TRBJ1-1	CASSRRVNTEAFF	TGCGCCAGCAGCCGTAGAGTGAACACTGAAGCTTTCTTT
few	NA	TRBV2	TRBJ2-7	CASSHDEQYF	TGTGCCAGCAGTCACGACGAGCAGTACTTC
NA	TRBD1	TRBV7-9	TRBJ1-5	CASSSQGGSNQPQHF	TGTGCCAGCAGCTCCCAGGGGGGTAGCAATCAGCCCCAGCATTTT
few	TRBD1	TRBV4-3	TRBJ2-7	CASSQDRTGGYEQYF	TGCGCCAGCAGCCAAGATAGGACAGGGGGCTACGAGCAGTACTTC
NA	NA	TRBV7-8	TRBJ2-7	CASSAIRGGVEQYF	TGTGCCAGCAGCGCAATCAGGGGAGGGGTCGAGCAGTACTTC
NA	NA	TRBV29-1	TRBJ1-1	CSVEMGAGADTEAFF	TGCAGCGTTGAAATGGGGGCAGGGGCTGACACTGAAGCTTTCTTT
few	TRBD1	TRBV5-1	TRBJ1-6	CASSSDRVSYNSPLHF	TGCGCCAGCAGCTCAGACAGGGTCTCCTATAATTCACCCCTCCACTTT
NA	TRBD2	TRBV7-9	TRBJ2-1	CASSPLAGGNYNEQFF	TGTGCCAGCAGCCCCTTAGCGGGAGGGAACTACAATGAGCAGTTCTTC
few	TRBD2	TRBV7-9	TRBJ2-1	CASSLAVAFGRHEQFF	TGTGCCAGCAGCTTAGCGGTTGCCTTCGGGAGGCATGAGCAGTTCTTC
NA	NA	TRBV7-3	TRBJ2-1	CASSPTVLSNEQFF	TGTGCCAGCAGCCCGACGGTACTCTCTAATGAGCAGTTCTTC
NA	TRBD2	TRBV7-3	TRBJ2-3	CASSTSGSVDTQYF	TGTGCCAGCAGCACTAGCGGGAGTGTAGATACGCAGTATTTT
few	TRBD1	TRBV5-1	TRBJ2-7	CASSPSTGTYEQYF	TGCGCCAGCAGCCCATCGACAGGGACCTACGAGCAGTACTTC
once	TRBD2	TRBV19	TRBJ2-2	CASSPAGRAENTGELFF	TGTGCCAGTAGTCCGGCCGGGAGGGCGGAGAACACCGGGGAGCTGTTTTTT
NA	NA	TRBV5-6	TRBJ2-1	CASTSGRGANEQFF	TGTGCCAGCACCTCCGGACGCGGTGCCAATGAGCAGTTCTTC
NA	TRBD2	TRBV27	TRBJ2-1	CASSTHFELAGGRYNEQFF	TGTGCCAGCAGTACCCATTTTGAGCTAGCGGGGGGGCGCTACAATGAGCAGTTCTTC
NA	NA	TRBV27	TRBJ1-2	CASSPLGTDYGYTF	TGTGCCAGCAGTCCCCTGGGGACGGACTATGGCTACACCTTC
NA	NA	TRBV7-9	TRBJ1-3	CASSEGESSGNTIYF	TGTGCCAGCAGCGAAGGGGAATCCTCTGGAAACACCATATATTTT
NA	NA	TRBV7-9	TRBJ2-3	CASSSDYFDTQYF	TGTGCCAGCAGCTCTGACTACTTTGATACGCAGTATTTT
NA	TRBD2	TRBV6-1	TRBJ2-3	CASGFLSGRADTQYF	TGTGCCAGCGGCTTTCTCAGCGGGAGGGCAGATACGCAGTATTTT
NA	NA	TRBV14	TRBJ2-5	CASSQETGAPETQYF	TGTGCCAGCAGCCAAGAAACGGGAGCCCCAGAGACCCAGTACTTC
NA	TRBD1	TRBV6-1	TRBJ1-1	CASSERTGYLNTEAFF	TGTGCCAGCAGTGAAAGGACAGGGTACTTGAACACTGAAGCTTTCTTT
NA	TRBD1	TRBV23-1	TRBJ1-1	CASSQSSKDRDGTEAFF	TGCGCCAGCAGTCAATCCTCCAAAGACAGGGACGGCACTGAAGCTTTCTTT
few	NA	TRBV19	TRBJ1-1	CASSIDQGGTEAFF	TGTGCCAGTAGTATAGATCAAGGGGGCACTGAAGCTTTCTTT
NA	NA	TRBV28	TRBJ1-5	CATWGQGGLRINQPQHF	TGTGCCACATGGGGGCAGGGCGGACTGAGGATTAATCAGCCCCAGCATTTT
NA	NA	TRBV29-1	TRBJ1-4	CSVAGIGEKLFF	TGCAGCGTTGCAGGGATCGGCGAAAAACTGTTTTTT
NA	TRBD1	TRBV4-1	TRBJ1-2	CASSQDRGHLPRYGYTF	TGCGCCAGCAGCCAAGATAGGGGGCACCTTCCCCGTTATGGCTACACCTTC
NA	NA	TRBV18	TRBJ2-3	CASSPTLAITDTQYF	TGTGCCAGCTCACCAACCCTAGCGATCACAGATACGCAGTATTTT
NA	TRBD1	TRBV5-8	TRBJ1-2	CASSTDRGVGGYTF	TGTGCCAGCAGTACGGACAGGGGAGTTGGGGGCTACACCTTC
NA	NA	TRBV27	TRBJ2-7	CASSLSRYYTYEQYF	TGTGCCAGCAGTTTAAGCCGTTATTATACCTACGAGCAGTACTTC
NA	TRBD2	TRBV5-4	TRBJ2-5	CASSLGLAGPLPQETQYF	TGTGCCAGCAGCTTAGGACTAGCGGGACCTCTACCCCAAGAGACCCAGTACTTC
NA	TRBD1	TRBV6-6	TRBJ2-7	CASTKDRDYEQYF	TGTGCCAGCACCAAGGACAGGGACTACGAGCAGTACTTC
NA	NA	TRBV5-4	TRBJ2-1	CASSRTLNSYNEQFF	TGTGCCAGCAGCAGAACGTTAAACTCCTACAATGAGCAGTTCTTC
NA	NA	TRBV5-1	TRBJ2-7	CASSLGQFEQYF	TGCGCCAGCAGCTTGGGACAATTCGAGCAGTACTTC
once	NA	TRBV5-1	TRBJ2-3	CASSLLVPFTDTQYF	TGCGCCAGCAGCTTACTGGTACCATTCACAGATACGCAGTATTTT
NA	TRBD2	TRBV19	TRBJ2-3	CASSPRLAGLSTDTQYF	TGTGCCAGTAGTCCTCGACTAGCGGGGCTAAGCACAGATACGCAGTATTTT
NA	TRBD2	TRBV9	TRBJ2-1	CASSRTSGVARDEQFF	TGTGCCAGCAGCAGGACTAGCGGGGTGGCAAGGGATGAGCAGTTCTTC
NA	NA	TRBV5-1	TRBJ2-7	CASSLEQNRVKVAYEQYF	TGCGCCAGCAGCTTGGAACAGAACAGGGTTAAAGTTGCCTACGAGCAGTACTTC
NA	TRBD1	TRBV7-7	TRBJ2-3	CASSSGQGSTDTQYF	TGTGCTAGCAGCTCCGGACAGGGGAGCACAGATACGCAGTATTTT
NA	NA	TRBV7-2	TRBJ1-5	CASSWGDSYSNQPQHF	TGTGCCAGCAGCTGGGGAGACAGTTATAGCAATCAGCCCCAGCATTTT